This T cell receptor beta chain was sequenced for a study of blood T cell repertoires in COVID-19. Study information: Samples taken during acute and convalescent COVID-19 were collected in the United States, Italy and Spain. From T cells, B-cell-depleted T cells, or PBMCs came the material, which was cDNA or gDNA.

This clone was recorded once. J gave up 3 bases and V 1 base, and 14 bases lay outside the gene matches. CDR3 length: 18 amino acids. CDR1 and CDR2 (germline): SGHDN, FVKESK. In the original analysis: Estimation of nucleated cell counts was performed using reference gene primer amplification. TCRdb's table, derived via immunoSEQ multiplex PCR, lists solely in-frame clones and lacks some. The D gene and trimming were derived from the DNA, and the V and J assignments and clone size from that table. Here the sample spans tens of thousands of clones, about 87% being singletons. The TCR comes from a man in his sixties with active or convalescent COVID-19. This chain links TRBV14 with TRBJ1-1; 7 nucleotides match TRBD1. Sequenced material: peripheral blood. CDR3 nucleotide sequence: TGTGCCAGCAGCCAAGGAAGGGGGCGGGCCCTCTCTGACACTGAAGCTTTCTTT. It is translated as CASSQGRGRALSDTEAFF. The full variable domain, rest sourced from reference TRBV14 and TRBJ1-1, is EAGVTQFPSHSVIEKGQTVTLRCDPISGHDNLYWYRRVMGKEIKFLLHFVKESKQDESGMPNNRFLAERTGGTYSTLKVQPAELEDSGVYFCASSQGRGRALSDTEAFFGQGTRLTVV.